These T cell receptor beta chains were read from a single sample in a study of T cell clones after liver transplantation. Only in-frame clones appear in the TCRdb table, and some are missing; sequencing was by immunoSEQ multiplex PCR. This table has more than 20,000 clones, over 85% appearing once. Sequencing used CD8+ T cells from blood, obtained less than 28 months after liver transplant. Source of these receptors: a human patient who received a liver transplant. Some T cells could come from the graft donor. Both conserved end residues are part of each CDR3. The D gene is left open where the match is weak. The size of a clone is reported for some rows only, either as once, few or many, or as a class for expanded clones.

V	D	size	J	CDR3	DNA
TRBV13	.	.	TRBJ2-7	CASSPKPSEQYF	TGTGCCAGCAGCCCCAAACCCTCCGAGCAGTACTTC
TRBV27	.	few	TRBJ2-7	CASSYSNNYEQYF	TGTGCCAGCAGTTATAGCAACAACTACGAGCAGTACTTC
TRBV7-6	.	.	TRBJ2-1	CASSSPTYSSYNEQFF	TGTGCCAGCAGCTCCCCAACGTACAGCTCCTACAATGAGCAGTTCTTC
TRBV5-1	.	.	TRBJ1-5	CASSLDGGGSNQPQHF	TGCGCCAGCAGCTTGGATGGAGGGGGGAGCAATCAGCCCCAGCATTTT
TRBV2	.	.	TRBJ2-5	CASRLEETQYF	TGTGCCAGCAGGCTGGAGGAGACCCAGTACTTC
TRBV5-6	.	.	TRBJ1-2	CASSLESGPLVDYGYTF	TGTGCCAGCAGCTTGGAATCAGGCCCGCTAGTTGACTATGGCTACACCTTC
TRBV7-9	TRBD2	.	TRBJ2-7	CASSSPTSVSSYEQYF	TGTGCCAGCAGCTCACCTACTAGCGTGTCTTCCTACGAGCAGTACTTC
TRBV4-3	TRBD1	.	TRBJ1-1	CASSQDRRGPAFF	TGCGCCAGCAGCCAAGATCGAAGGGGGCCAGCTTTCTTT
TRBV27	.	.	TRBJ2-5	CASSPITGRQETQYF	TGTGCCAGCAGTCCCATTACAGGCCGACAAGAGACCCAGTACTTC
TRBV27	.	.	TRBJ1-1	CASSLYPPDKTEAFF	TGTGCCAGCAGTTTATACCCCCCGGACAAGACTGAAGCTTTCTTT
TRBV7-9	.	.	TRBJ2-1	CASSLMLTGNEQFF	TGTGCCAGCAGCTTAATGCTGACCGGGAATGAGCAGTTCTTC
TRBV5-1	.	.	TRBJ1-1	CASSLVVTGPNTEAFF	TGCGCCAGCAGCTTGGTGGTGACAGGTCCTAACACTGAAGCTTTCTTT
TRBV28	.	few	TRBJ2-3	CASSSEQGIRGTQYF	TGTGCCAGCAGTTCAGAGCAGGGCATTAGAGGTACGCAGTATTTT
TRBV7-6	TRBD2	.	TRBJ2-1	CASSLTSVDGQFF	TGTGCCAGCAGCTTGACTAGCGTAGATGGGCAGTTCTTC
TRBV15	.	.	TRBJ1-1	CATSRGRAWNTEAFF	TGTGCCACCAGCAGAGGACGGGCTTGGAACACTGAAGCTTTCTTT
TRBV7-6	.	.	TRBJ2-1	CASSLALGVGLSYNEQFF	TGTGCCAGCAGCTTAGCCCTCGGCGTAGGCCTTTCCTACAATGAGCAGTTCTTC
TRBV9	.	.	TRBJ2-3	CASRPGPGPAETQYF	TGTGCCAGCAGACCGGGGCCGGGCCCTGCAGAGACGCAGTATTTT
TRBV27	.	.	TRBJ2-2	CASSLTLRMSGELFF	TGTGCCAGCAGTTTAACGTTGAGGATGTCCGGGGAGCTGTTTTTT
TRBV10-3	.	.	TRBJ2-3	CAIRASTDTQYF	TGTGCCATCAGGGCTAGCACAGATACGCAGTATTTT
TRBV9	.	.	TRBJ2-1	CASSEPPYNEQFF	TGTGCCAGCAGCGAGCCACCTTACAATGAGCAGTTCTTC
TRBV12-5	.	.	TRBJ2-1	CASGLRAGSRNEQFF	TGTGCTAGTGGTTTGCGGGCGGGAAGTAGGAATGAGCAGTTCTTC
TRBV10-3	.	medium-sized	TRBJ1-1	CAASRTGFATEAFF	TGTGCCGCTTCACGAACAGGGTTTGCGACTGAAGCTTTCTTT
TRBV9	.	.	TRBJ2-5	CASSVVGGETQYF	TGTGCCAGCAGCGTAGTAGGCGGGGAGACCCAGTACTTC
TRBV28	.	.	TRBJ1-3	CASSPLSGPSSGNTIYF	TGTGCCAGCAGTCCACTATCAGGACCCAGCTCTGGAAACACCATATATTTT
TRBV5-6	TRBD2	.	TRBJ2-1	CASSPRLAGGHEQFF	TGTGCCAGCAGCCCAAGACTAGCGGGAGGTCACGAGCAGTTCTTC
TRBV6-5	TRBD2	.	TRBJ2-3	CASTPGGRGAQYF	TGTGCCAGCACCCCGGGCGGGAGGGGTGCGCAGTATTTT
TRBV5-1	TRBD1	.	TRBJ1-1	CASSENRGTGTEAFF	TGCGCCAGCAGCGAGAACAGGGGAACGGGCACTGAAGCTTTCTTT
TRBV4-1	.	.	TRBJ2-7	CASSQDIRGYEQYF	TGCGCCAGCAGCCAAGATATTCGGGGCTACGAGCAGTACTTC
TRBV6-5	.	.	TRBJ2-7	CASTSGSYEQYF	TGTGCCAGTACATCAGGCTCCTACGAGCAGTACTTC
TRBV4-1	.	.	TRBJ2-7	CASSQDGVFSYEQYF	TGCGCCAGCAGCCAAGATGGGGTATTCTCCTACGAGCAGTACTTC
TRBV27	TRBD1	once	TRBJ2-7	CASSPERGPYEQYF	TGTGCCAGCAGCCCTGAGAGGGGGCCCTACGAGCAGTACTTC
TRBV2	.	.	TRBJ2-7	CASLGAPNVYEQYF	TGTGCCAGCTTGGGGGCCCCGAACGTCTACGAGCAGTACTTC
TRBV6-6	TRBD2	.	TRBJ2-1	CASRLAGVDEQFF	TGTGCCAGCAGGTTAGCGGGGGTGGATGAGCAGTTCTTC